The clone carrying this T cell receptor beta chain was counted a few times. This record belongs to a study of OX40 agonist ivuxolimab in advanced cancers. The investigators sampled blood at baseline, at cycle 4 day 1, and at cycle 7 day 1. This CDR3 is 14 amino acids long. CDR1 is SEHNR, CDR2 FQNEAQ, per germline (reference sequence). V gave up 5 bases and J gave up 3 bases, with 13 bases separating them. The table came from immunoSEQ multiplex PCR; TCRdb's copy has only in-frame clones and leaves some out. The data hold 60,000 to 75,000 clones, with more than 70% observed a single time. The chain joins TRBV7-9 to TRBJ1-1, with D perhaps matching TRBD1 (5 bases). The sample here was CD4+ or CD8+ T cells sorted from blood, taken in a trial of the OX40 agonist ivuxolimab. The TCR was taken from an adult with an advanced solid tumor such as melanoma, head and neck, liver or kidney cancer. The DNA of the CDR3 is TGTGCCAGCAGCACCCCGACAGCGTACACTGAAGCTTTCTTT. This encodes CASSTPTAYTEAFF.